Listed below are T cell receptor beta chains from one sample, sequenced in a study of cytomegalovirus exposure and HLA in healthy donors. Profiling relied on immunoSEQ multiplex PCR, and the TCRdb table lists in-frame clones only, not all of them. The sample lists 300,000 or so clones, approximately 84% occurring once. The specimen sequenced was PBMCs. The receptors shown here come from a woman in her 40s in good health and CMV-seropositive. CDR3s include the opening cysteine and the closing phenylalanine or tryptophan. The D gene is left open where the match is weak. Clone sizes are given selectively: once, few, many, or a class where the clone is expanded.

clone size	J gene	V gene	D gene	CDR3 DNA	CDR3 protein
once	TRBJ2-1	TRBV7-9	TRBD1	TGTTCCAGCAGCTGGGACAGAAGAAACAATGAGCAGTTCTTC	CSSSWDRRNNEQFF
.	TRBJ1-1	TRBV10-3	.	TGTGCCATCAGGGAACAGGGAAACACTGAAGCTTTCTTT	CAIREQGNTEAFF
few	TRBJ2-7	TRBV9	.	TGTGCCAGCAGCATTGGGGGGACCTCCTACGAGCAGTACTTC	CASSIGGTSYEQYF
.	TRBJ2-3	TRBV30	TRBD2	TGTGCCTCGACTAGCGGGAATACGCAGTATTTT	CASTSGNTQYF
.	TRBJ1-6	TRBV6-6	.	TGTGCCAGCAGTCCAACAGGACCCCCTGGCTCACCCCTCCACTTT	CASSPTGPPGSPLHF
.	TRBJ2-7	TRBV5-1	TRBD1	TGCGCCAGCAGACCGCGGTGGTTGACAGGGGATACGGGAGACGAGCAGTACTTC	CASRPRWLTGDTGDEQYF
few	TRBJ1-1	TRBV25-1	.	TGTGCCAGCAGTGAATCGGGGAGGAACACTGAAGCTTTCTTT	CASSESGRNTEAFF
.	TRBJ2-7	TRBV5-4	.	TGTGCCAGCAGCTTCGGCGGGTCGTACGAGCAGTACTTC	CASSFGGSYEQYF
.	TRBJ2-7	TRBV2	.	TGTGCCAGCAGTGAGGGCCCCTACGAGCAGTACTTC	CASSEGPYEQYF
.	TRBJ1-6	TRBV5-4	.	TGTGCCAGCAGCTCCAGCTCCTATAATTCACCCCTCCACTTT	CASSSSSYNSPLHF
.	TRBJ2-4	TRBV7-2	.	TGTGCCAGCAGCTTAGATAAAGCCAAAAACATTCAGTACTTC	CASSLDKAKNIQYF
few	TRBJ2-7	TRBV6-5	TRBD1	TGTGCCAGCAGTTACGGGACAGGGGCCTACGAGCAGTACTTC	CASSYGTGAYEQYF